A single sample is the source of the 26 T cell receptor beta chains below, sequenced in a study of cytomegalovirus exposure and HLA in healthy donors. The assay was immunoSEQ multiplex PCR, and TCRdb's table has in-frame clones only and misses some. The data show 110,000 or so clones, approximately 90% seen once. The specimen sequenced was PBMCs. The receptors stem from a man between 18 and 29 years old in good health and CMV-seropositive.

The genes are TRBV11-3 and TRBJ2-1; the D gene is possibly TRBD2 (5 bases). CDR1 is SGHNT, CDR2 YENEEA, per germline. V lost 1 base, J lost 6 bases, and 7 bases lay in between. The CDR3 contains 13 residues. CDR3 in amino acids: CASSLGGSNEQFF. CDR3 bases: TGTGCCAGCAGCTTAGGAGGGTCCAATGAGCAGTTCTTC.

This rearrangement joins TRBV10-2 to TRBJ2-1, with D possibly being TRBD1 (5 bases). Germline values: CDR1 WSHSY, CDR2 SAAADI. This CDR3 spans 15 amino acids. Trimming shortened V by 0 bases and J by 9 bases, and 15 bases separated the two germline ends. CDR3 bases: TGCGCCAGCAGTGAGTCGGGCAGGGTTATGGGTGAGCAGTTCTTC. Protein sequence: CASSESGRVMGEQFF.

The chain links TRBV28 to TRBJ2-2; tentatively, D is TRBD1 (5 bases). This CDR3 has 14 amino acids. The germline CDR1 and CDR2 sequences are MDHEN and SYDVKM. Trimming pared 5 bases from V and 1 base from J, leaving 8 bases between. The DNA of the CDR3 is TGTGCCAGCAGTACTACAGGGAACACCGGGGAGCTGTTTTTT. This codes for CASSTTGNTGELFF. The whole variable domain, filled in from reference TRBV28 and TRBJ2-2, reads DVKVTQSSRYLVKRTGEKVFLECVQDMDHENMFWYRQDPGLGLRLIYFSYDVKMKEKGDIPEGYSVSREKKERFSLILESASTNQTSMYLCASSTTGNTGELFFGEGSRLTVL.

This chain joins TRBV7-2 and TRBJ2-5; TRBD2 aligns across 7 bases. The CDR3 runs to 15 residues. Germline V gene lookup returns CDR1 SGHTA and CDR2 FQGNSA. V was clipped by 1 base and J by 2 bases; unmatched bases: 4. The CDR3 DNA follows: TGTGCCAGCAGCTTAGTGGGGGGGAAACAAGAGACCCAGTACTTC. This translates into CASSLVGGKQETQYF.

The genes are TRBV2 and TRBJ1-1; weak D call: TRBD1 (5 bases). Germline CDR1 and CDR2: SNHLY and FYNNEI. The CDR3 consists of 14 residues. The V end lost 6 bases, the J end lost 1 base, and 12 bases lay between the germline ends. CDR3: CASRGEGRNTEAFF. The CDR3 nucleotides are TGTGCCAGCAGGGGGGAGGGCAGGAACACTGAAGCTTTCTTT.

The chain combines TRBV6-5 with TRBJ2-2; maybe TRBD2 (5 bases). The CDR3 consists of 13 residues. The ends were cut back, 2 bases at V and 5 bases at J, with 6 bases in the middle. CDR1 is MNHEY, CDR2 SVGAGI, per germline. CDR3: CASSYEGTGELFF. The CDR3 region has the DNA TGTGCCAGCAGTTACGAGGGTACCGGGGAGCTGTTTTTT.

This clone was found once. The V call is TRBV2, the J call TRBJ2-7; 7 bases line up with TRBD2. V lost 3 bases, J lost 4 bases, and 9 bases stayed unmatched. The length of the CDR3 is 15 residues. The germline V gene encodes CDR1 SNHLY and CDR2 FYNNEI. CDR3: CASSEERGKSYEQYF. The CDR3 DNA sequence: TGTGCCAGCAGTGAGGAGCGGGGCAAATCTTACGAGCAGTACTTC.

This clone was picked up one time. The chain is built from TRBV2 and TRBJ2-3, with 10 bases that match TRBD2. The CDR3 length is 15 residues. J gave up 2 bases and V 6 bases, and 5 bases lay outside the gene matches. From germline, CDR1 is SNHLY and CDR2 FYNNEI. This chain's CDR3 is CASSLAGGYTDTQYF. The CDR3 DNA follows: TGTGCCAGCAGCTTAGCGGGGGGTTACACAGATACGCAGTATTTT.

This chain links TRBV15 with TRBJ1-5; D unresolved. Germline CDR1 reads LNHNV; CDR2 reads YYDKDF (reference sequence). Between the trimmed V and J ends, which lost 0 bases and 1 base, there was a span of 4 bases. The CDR3 has 14 residues. The CDR3 protein is CATSREQSNQPQHF. The CDR3 nucleotides are TGTGCCACCAGCAGAGAACAGAGCAATCAGCCCCAGCATTTT.

The rearrangement uses TRBV5-5 and TRBJ2-7; 7 bases line up with TRBD1. V was pared by 4 bases and J by 4 bases, with 5 bases of the junction left unmatched. This CDR3 has 13 amino acids. Germline V gene sequence: CDR1 SGHKS, CDR2 YYEKEE (reference sequence). The CDR3 protein is CASSRKTGYEQYF. In nucleotides, the CDR3 is TGTGCCAGCAGCCGAAAGACAGGGTACGAGCAGTACTTC.

There are a few counts of this clone. The CDR3 protein is CAWSPRPDYSNQPQHF. CDR3 in DNA: TGTGCCTGGAGCCCACGACCGGACTATAGCAATCAGCCCCAGCATTTT. This chain connects TRBV30 to TRBJ1-5; D call uncertain. Deletions cut 3 bases from V and 0 bases from J, with 15 bases between. The CDR3 has 16 amino acids. Germline CDR1 reads GTSNPN; CDR2 reads SVGIG (reference sequence).

The CDR3 DNA reads TGTGCCACCAGCTCTCGACTAGCTCCTCGGGATGAGCAGTTCTTC. Its protein product is CATSSRLAPRDEQFF. This chain connects TRBV15 to TRBJ2-1; TRBD2 matches 7 bases. The ends lost 5 bases at V and 8 bases at J; junction bases unmatched: 12. From germline, CDR1 is LNHNV and CDR2 YYDKDF (reference sequence). The CDR3 length is 15 residues.

V usage is TRBV2 and J usage is TRBJ1-1, with 7 positions matching TRBD1. The germline gives CDR1 SNHLY, CDR2 FYNNEI. CDR3 size: 14 residues. After removal of 5 bases from V and 4 bases from J, the junction contained 7 bases not matched to a gene. The CDR3 DNA reads TGTGCCAGCAGTAAGGGACAGCAAGCCACTGAAGCTTTCTTT. It specifies CASSKGQQATEAFF.

The chain is built from TRBV14 and TRBJ2-1; D call uncertain. Trimming shortened V by 4 bases and J by 0 bases, and 7 bases separated the two germline ends. CDR3 length equals 14 residues. Germline loops: CDR1 SGHDN, CDR2 FVKESK. The CDR3 spells CASSLRSSYNEQFF. CDR3 nucleotides: TGTGCCAGCAGCCTCAGAAGCTCCTACAATGAGCAGTTCTTC.

J is TRBJ2-3 and V is TRBV4-3; D not resolved. V lost 0 bases and J 8 bases, leaving 9 bases between the germline ends. The CDR3 extends over 13 amino acids. The germline gives CDR1 LGHNA, CDR2 YSLEER. CDR3: CASSQETRGTQYF. As DNA, the CDR3 is TGCGCCAGCAGCCAAGAGACCCGCGGTACGCAGTATTTT.

The chain carries TRBV7-9 and TRBJ2-7; TRBD1 aligns across 7 bases. Germline CDR1 is SEHNR and CDR2 is FQNEAQ (reference sequence). This CDR3 has 16 residues. J was trimmed by 2 bases and V by 4 bases; bases with no gene match: 11. CDR3 DNA sequence: TGTGCCAGCAGCTACCCCCGACAGGGTTTAGCCTACGAGCAGTACTTC. Its translation is CASSYPRQGLAYEQYF.

This chain connects TRBV7-9 to TRBJ2-1; D unclear. Per germline, CDR1 SEHNR and CDR2 FQNEAQ (reference sequence). V lost 5 bases to trimming and J lost 0 bases, with 17 bases between them. The CDR3 sequence is 17 residues long. The CDR3 is CASSHPPIRSSYNEQFF. The CDR3 coding sequence is TGTGCCAGCAGCCACCCGCCGATCAGAAGCTCCTACAATGAGCAGTTCTTC.

J is TRBJ1-1 and V is TRBV6-5; D is ambiguous. V lost 0 bases, J lost 6 bases, and 11 bases lay in between. CDR3 length: 14 amino acids. Per germline, CDR1 MNHEY and CDR2 SVGAGI. The CDR3 coding sequence is TGTGCCAGCAGTTACTCCGAGGGAGGTGCTGAAGCTTTCTTT. This gives the protein CASSYSEGGAEAFF.

This chain joins TRBV7-5 and TRBJ1-5; TRBD1 reflects the table's D call only, with no check against the DNA. TRBV7-5 is noted as a pseudogene. The CDR3 spans 16 residues. The CDR3 protein is CARSRPKTDTDQPQHF. DNA for the CDR3: TGTGCCAGAAGCCGCCCTAAGACAGATACCGATCAGCCCCAGCATTTT.

The V call is TRBV11-2, the J call TRBJ1-2; TRBD1 aligns across 9 bases. Germline V CDR1 and CDR2: SGHAT, FQNNGV. The CDR3 loop spans 15 amino acids. The J segment lost 0 bases and the V segment lost 6 bases, leaving 5 bases of the junction unmatched. The CDR3 DNA follows: TGTGCCAGCAGATCCGACAGGGGGGCTAACTATGGCTACACCTTC. Translated, it gives CASRSDRGANYGYTF.

The chain employs TRBV6-1 and TRBJ1-6; no firm D call. Trimming cost V 4 bases and J 7 bases, with 5 bases left between them. This CDR3 is built from 12 residues. Per germline, CDR1 MNHNS and CDR2 SASEGT. CDR3 in amino acids: CASSAGNSPLHF. For the CDR3, the DNA is TGTGCCAGCAGTGCAGGAAATTCACCCCTCCACTTT.

The chain employs TRBV10-2 and TRBJ2-5; maybe TRBD2 (5 bases). The CDR3 runs to 12 residues. V was clipped by 8 bases and J by 1 base, with 8 bases between them. From germline, CDR1 is WSHSY and CDR2 SAAADI. This CDR3 reads CASSGLQETQYF. The CDR3 DNA sequence: TGCGCCAGCTCTGGACTCCAAGAGACCCAGTACTTC.

The chain has TRBV14 and TRBJ1-6, with 7 bases fitting TRBD1. The V gene end was trimmed by 2 bases and the J gene end by 7 bases; junction bases not matched to a gene: 5. The CDR3 extends over 15 amino acids. Germline CDR1 is SGHDN and CDR2 is FVKESK. CDR3 loop: CASSQYRDSNSPLHF. For the CDR3, the DNA is TGTGCCAGCAGCCAATATCGGGACAGCAATTCACCCCTCCACTTT.

This clone has just a few counts. The chain links TRBV5-1 to TRBJ1-3; D gene uncertain. This CDR3 is built from 11 residues. V lost 7 bases to trimming and J lost 4 bases, with 6 bases between them. Germline CDR1 and CDR2: SGHRS and YFSETQ. CDR3 amino acids: CASRAGNTIYF. Here the CDR3 DNA reads TGCGCCAGCCGCGCGGGAAACACCATATATTTT.

The rearrangement uses TRBV10-1 and TRBJ1-2; weak D call: TRBD1 (5 bases). This CDR3 comprises 16 residues. CDR1 is WNHNN and CDR2 is SYGVQD in the germline V gene (reference sequence). The germline V and J ends were trimmed by 0 bases and 1 base, with 12 bases remaining between them. The CDR3 region has the DNA TGCGCCAGCAGTGAGTCGAAATTAACAGGTAACTATGGCTACACCTTC. It translates to CASSESKLTGNYGYTF.

The chain has TRBV19 and TRBJ2-6; possibly TRBD2 for D (6 bases). The CDR3 has 16 residues. The germline gives CDR1 LNHDA, CDR2 SQIVND (reference sequence). V lost 3 bases and J lost 2, with 11 bases in between. The CDR3 bases are TGTGCCAGTAGTATTCCGGGGGACCCTGGGGCCAACGTCCTGACTTTC. This codes for CASSIPGDPGANVLTF.